What follows are 9 T cell receptor beta chains derived from one specimen sequenced in a study of T cells expressing NK-cell markers. One entry per CDR3 protein, without DNA, is what TCRdb gives after re-calling the 5' RACE reads. The listing records some 500,000 distinct CDR3 sequences. The sequenced sample was blood T cells: a sorted CD56 or NKG2C T cell subset, CD4+ or CD8+ T cells, or bulk PBMC T cells (not recorded which). The receptor source for this set is a woman aged 45-65 years in good health.

The genes are TRBV5-1 and TRBJ2-6; TCRdb picks TRBD2, but there is no DNA to check that call. Germline assignment: CDR1 SGHRS and CDR2 YFSETQ. The CDR3 is 16 amino acids. CDR3 in amino acids: CASSSSGGAGANVLTF.

This sequence joins TRBV14 and TRBJ2-7; TCRdb's assignment of TRBD2 cannot be checked, as there is no DNA. CDR3 length equals 16 residues. CDR1 and CDR2 (germline): SGHDN, FVKESK. CDR3 amino acids: CASSQGLVTSGYEQYF.

The chain combines TRBV24-1 with TRBJ2-3; the D gene TCRdb calls, TRBD2, cannot be checked with no DNA. The germline V gene has CDR1 KGHDR and CDR2 SFDVKD. CDR3 length: 17 residues. The CDR3 protein is CATSDFGLRGREDTQYF.

V is TRBV20-1 and J is TRBJ1-1; TCRdb picks TRBD1, but there is no DNA to check that call. Germline assignment: CDR1 DFQATT and CDR2 SNEGSKA (reference sequence). This CDR3 contains 14 residues. CDR3 region: CSATSGTEDLKAFF.

The chain couples TRBV20-1 to TRBJ2-2; TCRdb designates TRBD2, a call that cannot be tested without DNA. This CDR3 is built from 16 residues. Per germline, CDR1 DFQATT and CDR2 SNEGSKA (reference sequence). The CDR3 sequence is CSARVEGSSNTGELFF.

This chain joins TRBV12-3 or TRBV12-4 and TRBJ1-5; TCRdb proposes TRBD1, but this gene call is untestable without DNA. The CDR3 totals 15 residues. The CDR3 region is CASGSQGDRNQPQHF.

The chain is built from TRBV2 and TRBJ2-7; the D call of TRBD2 rests on TCRdb alone, since no DNA is present to check it. Germline CDR1 and CDR2: SNHLY and FYNNEI. This CDR3 comprises 14 residues. The chain's CDR3 is CASSSSGTGSEQYF.

The chain carries TRBV11-1 and TRBJ2-5. Germline V CDR1 and CDR2: SGHAT, FQDESV (reference sequence). The CDR3 length is 12 residues. The CDR3: CASSNGEETQYF.

The CDR3 reads CASSLGPGGNEKLFF. The V call is TRBV12-3 or TRBV12-4, the J call TRBJ1-4; TCRdb's assignment of TRBD1 cannot be checked, as there is no DNA. CDR3 length: 15 residues.